Given below is one TCR beta chain in context. The antigen is unknown. This sample is drawn from a study of cytomegalovirus exposure and HLA in healthy donors. Points from the study as a whole: A list of about 180 TCR beta chains associated with cytomegalovirus was given. Using a false discovery rate of 0.05, a later analysis showed that some 16,000 TCR beta sequences were associated with HLA alleles. CMV serostatus was the only recorded immune exposure for donors. Several of the most significant clusters appeared, in a later analysis, to be linked to common viral pathogens.

Primers: 60 Vbeta forward and 13 Jbeta reverse. Here immunoSEQ multiplex PCR was the method, and the copy in TCRdb shows in-frame clones only, minus some. The sample comprises some 200,000 clones, around four fifths of which are singletons, and about 2.6% rests with the top ten. The CDR3 sequence is 17 residues long. Trimming at V came to 5 bases and at J to 4 bases, leaving 17 bases not matched to a gene. In germline, CDR1 is SEHNR, CDR2 FQNEAQ (reference sequence). The chain has TRBV7-9 and TRBJ2-7; 7 bases are shared with TRBD1. Sequencing was performed on PBMCs. This clonotype was obtained from a woman in her 50s in good health and CMV-seropositive. The CDR3 sequence is CASSQRGPYGTEYEQYF. CDR3 DNA: TGTGCCAGCAGCCAAAGGGGGCCCTACGGGACAGAATACGAGCAGTACTTC. Together with reference TRBV7-9 and TRBJ2-7, the CDR3 gives the full variable domain: DTGVSQNPRHKITKRGQNVTFRCDPISEHNRLYWYRQTLGQGPEFLTYFQNEAQLEKSRLLSDRFSAERPKGSFSTLEIQRTEQGDSAMYLCASSQRGPYGTEYEQYFGPGTRLTVT.